One and the same sample provided the 8 T cell receptor beta chains below, sequenced in a study of cytomegalovirus exposure and HLA in healthy donors. The study ran its PCR with 60 Vbeta and 13 Jbeta primers. The method was immunoSEQ multiplex PCR; TCRdb's version includes in-frame clones alone and lacks a portion of them. The sample holds roughly 180,000 clones, about three quarters seen once. The specimen was PBMCs. The origin of the receptors is a female donor in good health and CMV-seronegative.

This chain uses TRBV4-3 with TRBJ1-4; TRBD1 is a possible D gene (5 bases). Trimming removed 0 bases at V and 4 bases at J, with 12 bases between. The V gene's germline CDR1 is LGHNA and CDR2 YSLEER. CDR3 length equals 16 residues. CDR3 amino acids: CASSQDSGGGNEKLFF. As DNA, the CDR3 is TGCGCCAGCAGCCAAGATTCCGGGGGAGGTAATGAAAAACTGTTTTTT.

The V gene is TRBV7-2, the J gene TRBJ2-4; a possible D gene is TRBD2 (6 bases). The CDR3 runs to 16 residues. V lost 4 bases and J lost 7, with 20 bases in between. Looked up from germline, CDR1 is SGHTA and CDR2 is FQGNSA. This chain's CDR3 is CASSSYGGAGRNIQYF. As DNA, the CDR3 is TGTGCCAGCAGCTCTTATGGGGGAGCAGGGAGGAACATTCAGTACTTC.

The chain uses TRBV21-1 and TRBJ1-1; the table's D gene call, TRBD1, was not cross checked with the DNA. TRBV21-1 is recorded as a pseudogene. The CDR3 contains 15 residues. The CDR3 here is CASSKGGHQGAGAFF. For the CDR3, the DNA is TGTGCCAGCAGCAAAGGGGGACATCAAGGTGCAGGAGCTTTCTTT.

The chain links TRBV5-1 to TRBJ2-2; TRBD2 matches 13 bases. The V and J ends lost 7 bases and 7 bases, in that order; junction bases with no gene match: 13. The CDR3 sequence is 17 residues long. Germline-derived CDR1 and CDR2 are SGHRS and YFSETQ. CDR3 in amino acids: CASVFLPGLAGRGELFF. The CDR3 DNA reads as TGCGCCAGCGTATTCCTTCCGGGACTAGCGGGACGCGGGGAGCTGTTTTTT.

This clone was counted a few times. The chain has TRBV13 and TRBJ1-4, with D unclear. The germline V gene encodes CDR1 PRHDT and CDR2 FYEKMQ (reference sequence). Trimming pared 1 base from V and 4 bases from J, leaving 10 bases between. This CDR3 has 15 amino acids. The CDR3 bases are TGTGCCAGCAGCTTAGCACAGTCGTTTAATGAAAAACTGTTTTTT. It translates to CASSLAQSFNEKLFF.

On this clone itself: One junction end does not reproduce the germline sequence, and a read error may be involved. The chain couples TRBV7-7 to TRBJ2-1; TRBD2 is a possible D gene (6 bases). CDR1 and CDR2 (germline): SSHAT, FNYEAQ (reference sequence). The CDR3 is made up of 16 amino acids. The CDR3 sequence is CASSSAGTLAAGEQFF. DNA for the CDR3: TGTGCTAGCAGCTCGGCCGGGACTCTGGCCGCCGGGGAGCAGTTCTTC.

This chain uses TRBV11-1 with TRBJ2-3, with 14 bases aligning to TRBD2. Germline V CDR1 and CDR2: SGHAT, FQDESV (reference sequence). With V trimmed by 7 bases and J by 10 bases, 13 bases remained unmatched. The CDR3 has 16 amino acids. The CDR3 reads CASIPGTSGGPRSQYF. CDR3 DNA sequence: TGTGCCAGCATCCCCGGGACTAGCGGGGGCCCCAGATCGCAGTATTTT. The full variable domain, completed using reference TRBV11-1 and TRBJ2-3, is EAEVAQSPRYKITEKSQAVAFWCDPISGHATLYWYRQILGQGPELLVQFQDESVVDDSQLPKDRFSAERLKGVDSTLKIQPAELGDSAMYLCASIPGTSGGPRSQYFGPGTRLTVL.

The chain combines TRBV13 with TRBJ1-2, with a possible D match to TRBD1 (5 bases). Germline values: CDR1 PRHDT, CDR2 FYEKMQ (reference sequence). The CDR3 extends over 16 amino acids. Trimming stripped 2 bases from V and 9 bases from J, with 22 bases between. CDR3 residues: CASSLPLGQGANSYTF. The CDR3 nucleotides read TGTGCCAGCAGCTTACCGCTTGGGCAGGGCGCTAATAGCTACACCTTC.